The source of this TCR beta chain is a study of tumor-infiltrating lymphocytes in primary liver carcinoma. Study outcomes and limitations: Less overlap was seen in tumor-adjacent and tumor-blood pairs than in tumor region pairs. Unsorted bulk samples meant CD4+ and CD8+ repertoires went uncompared. A significantly higher top-250-clone fraction was found in tumors than in blood (p = 0.039).

The researchers obtained blood RNA from unsorted whole blood and also extracted germline DNA. Prior to surgery, four milliliters of peripheral blood were drawn. The researchers produced TCR beta cDNA from about 510 ng total RNA with a constant-region primer. Libraries covering TCR beta were generated through three nested multiplex PCR rounds (using a slightly modified ARM-PCR). TRBV1-TRBV30 forward primers and a C-beta reverse primer were used in the first two PCR rounds, which each ran for about 9 cycles. MiXCR, applied by TCRdb to the multiplex PCR reads, yields one record per CDR3 protein. The sample carries 190,000 or so distinct CDR3 sequences, 65% recorded once. This clonotype was counted only a few times. Its cognate antigen is unknown. This CDR3 contains 12 residues. The V gene's germline CDR1 is SGHRS and CDR2 YFSETQ. V was clipped by 1 base and J by 6 bases, with 5 bases between them.

The V and J genes are TRBV5-1 and TRBJ2-1, with D uncertain. The source material was peripheral blood. This receptor was identified in a woman aged 55-69 years with primary liver carcinoma and hepatitis B virus infection. In DNA, the CDR3 is TGCGCCAGCAGCTTGACGGCCAATGAGCAGTTCTTC. Protein: CASSLTANEQFF.